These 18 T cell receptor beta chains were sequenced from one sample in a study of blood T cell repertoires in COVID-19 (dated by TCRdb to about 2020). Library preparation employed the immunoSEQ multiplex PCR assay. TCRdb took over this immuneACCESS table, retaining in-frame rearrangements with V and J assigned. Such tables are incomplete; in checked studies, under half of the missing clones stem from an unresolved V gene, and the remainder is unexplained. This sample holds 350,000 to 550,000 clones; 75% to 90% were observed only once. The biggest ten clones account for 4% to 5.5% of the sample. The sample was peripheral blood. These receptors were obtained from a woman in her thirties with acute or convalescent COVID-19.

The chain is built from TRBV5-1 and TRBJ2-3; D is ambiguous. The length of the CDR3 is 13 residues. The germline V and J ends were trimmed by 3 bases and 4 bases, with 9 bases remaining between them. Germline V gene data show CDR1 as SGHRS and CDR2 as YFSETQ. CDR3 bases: TGCGCCAGCAGCTCAGATTTGCCAGATACGCAGTATTTT. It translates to CASSSDLPDTQYF.

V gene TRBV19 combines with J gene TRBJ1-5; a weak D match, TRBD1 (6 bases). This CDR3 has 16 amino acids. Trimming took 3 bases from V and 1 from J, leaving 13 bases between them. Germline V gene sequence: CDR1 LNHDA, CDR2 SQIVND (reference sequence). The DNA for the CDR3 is TGTGCCAGTAGTATTGGTTGGGGGCCGAGCAATCAGCCCCAGCATTTT. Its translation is CASSIGWGPSNQPQHF.

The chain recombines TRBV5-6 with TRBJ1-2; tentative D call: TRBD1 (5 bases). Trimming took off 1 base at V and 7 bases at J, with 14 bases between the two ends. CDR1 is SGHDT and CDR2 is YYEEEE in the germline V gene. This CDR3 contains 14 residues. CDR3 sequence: CASSLFQAGSGYTF. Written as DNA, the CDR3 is TGTGCCAGCAGCTTGTTCCAGGCAGGGTCTGGCTACACCTTC.

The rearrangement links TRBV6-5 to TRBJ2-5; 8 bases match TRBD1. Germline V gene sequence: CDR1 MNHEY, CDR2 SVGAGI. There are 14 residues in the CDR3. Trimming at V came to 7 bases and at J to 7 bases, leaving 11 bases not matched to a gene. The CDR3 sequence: CASKSGTGYGTQYF. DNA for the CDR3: TGTGCCAGCAAATCCGGGACAGGCTATGGGACCCAGTACTTC.

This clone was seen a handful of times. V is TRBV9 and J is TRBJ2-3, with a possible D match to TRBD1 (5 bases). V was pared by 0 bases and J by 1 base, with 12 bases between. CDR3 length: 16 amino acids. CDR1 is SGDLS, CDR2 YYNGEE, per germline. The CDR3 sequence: CASSVAGRGGTDTQYF. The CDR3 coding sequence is TGTGCCAGCAGCGTAGCGGGTAGGGGTGGCACAGATACGCAGTATTTT.

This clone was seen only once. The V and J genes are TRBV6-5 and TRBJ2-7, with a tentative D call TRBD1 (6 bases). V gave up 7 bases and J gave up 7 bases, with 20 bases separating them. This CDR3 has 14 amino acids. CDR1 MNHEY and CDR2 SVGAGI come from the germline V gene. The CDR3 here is CASNPTGDVWEQYF. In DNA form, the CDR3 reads TGTGCCAGCAACCCGACAGGAGACGTTTGGGAGCAGTACTTC.

This CDR3 reads CASSMGDRDDEKLFF. The DNA of the CDR3 is TGTGCCAGTAGTATGGGGGACAGAGACGATGAAAAACTGTTTTTT. The gene calls are TRBV19 and TRBJ1-4; 7 nucleotides match TRBD1. J lost 6 bases, V lost 3 bases, and 7 bases had no gene match. Germline CDR1 is LNHDA and CDR2 is SQIVND (reference sequence). The length of the CDR3 is 15 residues.

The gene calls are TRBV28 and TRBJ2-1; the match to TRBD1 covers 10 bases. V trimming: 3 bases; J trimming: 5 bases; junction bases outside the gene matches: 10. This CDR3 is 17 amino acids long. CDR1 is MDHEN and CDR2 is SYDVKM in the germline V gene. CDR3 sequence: CASSFGLLGTGDNEQFF. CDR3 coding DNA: TGTGCCAGCAGTTTTGGTCTTCTCGGGACAGGGGACAATGAGCAGTTCTTC.

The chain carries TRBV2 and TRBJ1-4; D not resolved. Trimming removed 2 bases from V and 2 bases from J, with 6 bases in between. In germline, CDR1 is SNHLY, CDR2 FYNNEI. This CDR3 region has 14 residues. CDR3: CASSETGTNEKLFF. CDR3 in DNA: TGTGCCAGCAGTGAAACGGGTACTAATGAAAAACTGTTTTTT.

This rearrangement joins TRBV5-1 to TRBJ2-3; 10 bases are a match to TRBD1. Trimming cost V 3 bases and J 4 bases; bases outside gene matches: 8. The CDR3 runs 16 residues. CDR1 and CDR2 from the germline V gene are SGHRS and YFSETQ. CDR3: CASSWDRGRDSDTQYF. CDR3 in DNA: TGCGCCAGCAGCTGGGACAGGGGTCGTGACTCAGATACGCAGTATTTT.

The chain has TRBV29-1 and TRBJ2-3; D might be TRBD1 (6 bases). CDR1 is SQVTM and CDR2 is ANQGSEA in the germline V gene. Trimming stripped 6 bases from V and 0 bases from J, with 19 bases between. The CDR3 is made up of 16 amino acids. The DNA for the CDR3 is TGCAGCGTGAACCGGCCAGGGGCAACTAGCACAGATACGCAGTATTTT. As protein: CSVNRPGATSTDTQYF.

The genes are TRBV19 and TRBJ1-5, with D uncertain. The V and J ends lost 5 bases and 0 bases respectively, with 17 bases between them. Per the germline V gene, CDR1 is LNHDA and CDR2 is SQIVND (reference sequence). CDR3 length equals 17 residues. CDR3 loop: CASSPSDTSYSNQPQHF. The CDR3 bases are TGTGCCAGTAGTCCATCAGACACGAGTTATAGCAATCAGCCCCAGCATTTT.

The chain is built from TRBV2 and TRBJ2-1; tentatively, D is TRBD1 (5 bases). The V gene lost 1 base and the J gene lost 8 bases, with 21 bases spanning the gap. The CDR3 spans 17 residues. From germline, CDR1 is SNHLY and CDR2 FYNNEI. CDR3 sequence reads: CASSEEILQLGQDEQFF. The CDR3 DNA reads TGTGCCAGCAGTGAAGAGATCCTCCAGCTGGGGCAAGATGAGCAGTTCTTC.

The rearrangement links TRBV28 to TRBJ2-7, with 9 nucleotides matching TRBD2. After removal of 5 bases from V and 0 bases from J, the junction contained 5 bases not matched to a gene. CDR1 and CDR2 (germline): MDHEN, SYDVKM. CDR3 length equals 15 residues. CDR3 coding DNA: TGTGCCAGCAGTGCCTATAGCGGGGGCTCCTACGAGCAGTACTTC. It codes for CASSAYSGGSYEQYF.

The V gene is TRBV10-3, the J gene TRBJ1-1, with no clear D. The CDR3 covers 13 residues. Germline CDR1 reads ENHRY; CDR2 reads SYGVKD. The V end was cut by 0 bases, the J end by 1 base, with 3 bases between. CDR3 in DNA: TGTGCCATCAGTGAGTCACAGAACACTGAAGCTTTCTTT. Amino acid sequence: CAISESQNTEAFF.

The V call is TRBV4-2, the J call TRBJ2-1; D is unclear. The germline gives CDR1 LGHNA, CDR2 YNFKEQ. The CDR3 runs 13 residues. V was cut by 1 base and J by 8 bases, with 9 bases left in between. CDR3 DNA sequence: TGTGCCAGCAGCCAAGGGCCAGTGGATGAGCAGTTCTTC. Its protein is CASSQGPVDEQFF.

Written as DNA, the CDR3 is TGTGCCACCCTTGGGGAGGCCGCCCCTTCCCTCACCGGGGAGCTGTTTTTT. Translated, it gives CATLGEAAPSLTGELFF. The chain is built from TRBV7-9 and TRBJ2-2; D is possibly TRBD2 (6 bases). This CDR3 is 17 amino acids long. V lost 10 bases and J 4 bases, leaving 25 bases between the germline ends. CDR1 SEHNR and CDR2 FQNEAQ come from the germline V gene (reference sequence).

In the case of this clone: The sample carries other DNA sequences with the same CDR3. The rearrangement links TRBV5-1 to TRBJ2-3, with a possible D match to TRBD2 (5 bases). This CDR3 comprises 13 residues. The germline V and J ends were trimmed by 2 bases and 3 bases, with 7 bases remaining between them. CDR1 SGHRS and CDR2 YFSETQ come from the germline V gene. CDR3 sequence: CASSFRDTDTQYF. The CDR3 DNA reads TGCGCCAGCAGCTTTCGGGATACAGATACGCAGTATTTT. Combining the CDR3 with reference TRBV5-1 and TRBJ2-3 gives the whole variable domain KAGVTQTPRYLIKTRGQQVTLSCSPISGHRSVSWYQQTPGQGLQFLFEYFSETQRNKGNFPGRFSGRQFSNSRSEMNVSTLELGDSALYLCASSFRDTDTQYFGPGTRLTVL.